Listed below are T cell receptor beta chains from one sample, sequenced in a study of T cells in localized non-small cell lung cancer. Produced via immunoSEQ multiplex PCR; TCRdb's table is partial and in-frame only. The table records some 31,000 clones, more than 75% of them present only once. The material was peripheral blood, obtained before any cancer treatment. These receptors all come from a male donor aged 60 or over with stage II squamous cell lung carcinoma. The CDR3 runs from the conserved cysteine through the conserved F or W. D genes are given only for firm matches. The size entry is marked missing in some rows and otherwise reads once, few, many or a size class.

V gene	CDR3 length	clone size	J gene	D gene	CDR3 DNA	CDR3 protein
TRBV6-5	15	-	TRBJ2-5	TRBD2	TGTGCCAGCGGGGTGGGGGCTAGCGGGGGAGAGACCCAGTACTTC	CASGVGASGGETQYF
TRBV10-1	13	many	TRBJ1-2	-	TGCGCCAGCAGTGAGTTATCCGACTATGGCTACACCTTC	CASSELSDYGYTF
TRBV2	12	-	TRBJ2-5	-	TGTGCCAGCAAGGACAGCCAAGAGACCCAGTACTTC	CASKDSQETQYF
TRBV27	16	-	TRBJ2-1	TRBD2	TGTGCCAGCAGTCCATTCCTAGCGGAGCTAAGGGTGGAGCAGTTCTTC	CASSPFLAELRVEQFF
TRBV27	16	-	TRBJ2-7	TRBD1	TGTGCCAGCAGTTTATCGAGCCAGGGGGCTCCCTACGAGCAGTACTTC	CASSLSSQGAPYEQYF
TRBV6-1	17	-	TRBJ1-1	-	TGTGCCAGCAGTGCGCCCCCCTTCAAAGGCGGTTATACTGAAGCTTTCTTT	CASSAPPFKGGYTEAFF
TRBV7-7	15	-	TRBJ2-5	-	TGTGCTAGCAGCTTGGGGGATCCCGGACGAGGGACCCAGTACTTC	CASSLGDPGRGTQYF
TRBV2	13	-	TRBJ1-1	-	TGTGCCAGTGAGGGAGGGGAGAACACTGAAGCTTTCTTT	CASEGGENTEAFF
TRBV5-4	13	-	TRBJ1-2	-	TGTGCCAGCAGCTTCAGGGAGGGCTATGGCTACACCTTC	CASSFREGYGYTF
TRBV10-2	14	-	TRBJ2-3	-	TGCGCCAGCAGTGAGGTTGCGATTCCCGATACGCAGTATTTT	CASSEVAIPDTQYF
TRBV27	12	-	TRBJ2-7	-	TGTGCCAGCAGTCCCCTGGGTTACGAGCAGTACTTC	CASSPLGYEQYF
TRBV5-1	14	-	TRBJ1-1	-	TGCGCCAGCAGCTTGCTGACTGGGAACACTGAAGCTTTCTTT	CASSLLTGNTEAFF
TRBV27	14	-	TRBJ2-6	-	TGTGCCAGCAGTTTTTCGTCAGGGGCCAACGTCCTGACTTTC	CASSFSSGANVLTF
TRBV7-9	17	-	TRBJ2-3	-	TGTGCCAGCAGCTTAGATGTGGGGGCGCTGGGCACAGATACGCAGTATTTT	CASSLDVGALGTDTQYF
TRBV7-2	14	-	TRBJ1-2	TRBD1	TGTGCCAGCAGCTTAGACAGGGGAGGCTATGGCTACACCTTC	CASSLDRGGYGYTF
TRBV9	18	-	TRBJ1-4	-	TGTGCCAGCAGCGTAGCTGTTGATTCCGATGCGGCTAATGAAAAACTGTTTTTT	CASSVAVDSDAANEKLFF